This TCR beta chain was recorded in a study of beta chain features in type 1 diabetes. Turning to this clone: Its antigen remains unknown.

The CDR3 runs to 14 residues. Looked up from germline, CDR1 is LNHDA and CDR2 is SQIVND (reference sequence). The ends were cut back, 1 base at V and 5 bases at J, with 11 bases in the middle. Sequencing targeted expressed TCRB transcripts, as all isolated RNA had been reverse transcribed. TCRdb's copy holds only in-frame clones and misses some; the assay was immunoSEQ multiplex PCR. The top ten hold nearly 0.65% of the sample, which has roughly 150,000 clones, about 7.3% seen once. Over 95% purity was reached by all sorted populations. General study findings and limits: Whether TCRB rearrangement is influenced by HLA type went unresolved here. cDNA-based sequencing might over-represent cells highly expressing TCR. In all four CD4+ subsets, TCRB CDR3 length was significantly, moderately reduced in type 1 diabetes.

Sequencing was performed on central memory CD4+ T cells from blood. The J gene is TRBJ1-1, the V gene TRBV19, with D possibly matching TRBD1 (5 bases). The sequence came from a man younger than 35 in good health. The CDR3 DNA follows: TGTGCCAGTAGTATAGGACAGCCGCTAACTGAAGCTTTCTTT. This gives the protein CASSIGQPLTEAFF. The full variable domain, rest sourced from reference TRBV19 and TRBJ1-1, is DGGITQSPKYLFRKEGQNVTLSCEQNLNHDAMYWYRQDPGQGLRLIYYSQIVNDFQKGDIAEGYSVSREKKESFPLTVTSAQKNPTAFYLCASSIGQPLTEAFFGQGTRLTVV.